The 21 T cell receptor beta chains below all came from one sample that was sequenced in a study of cytomegalovirus exposure and HLA in healthy donors. The PCR made use of 60 Vbeta and 13 Jbeta primers. Clones were sequenced by immunoSEQ multiplex PCR, and TCRdb holds only the in-frame ones, with some missing. The table has 110,000 to 150,000 clones, roughly four fifths seen once; the top ten hold less than 4%. The sequencing input was PBMCs. The receptors were gathered from a male donor in good health and CMV-seronegative.

The rearrangement joins TRBV28 to TRBJ1-6; a weak D match, TRBD1 (5 bases). This CDR3 has 15 residues. V lost 2 bases, J lost 6 bases, and 11 bases lay in between. CDR1 and CDR2 from the germline V gene are MDHEN and SYDVKM. The CDR3 reads CASSLNRPINSPLHF. The CDR3 DNA is TGTGCCAGCAGTTTAAACAGGCCCATTAATTCACCCCTCCACTTT.

The rearrangement joins TRBV5-1 to TRBJ1-1; TRBD1 agrees at 7 bases. The junction had 3 bases not matched to a gene; V was cut back by 4 bases and J by 0 bases. This CDR3 is built from 14 residues. Germline V gives CDR1 SGHRS, CDR2 YFSETQ. The CDR3 is CASSPTGLNTEAFF. CDR3 DNA sequence: TGCGCCAGCAGCCCGACAGGGCTGAACACTGAAGCTTTCTTT.

The V and J genes are TRBV5-4 and TRBJ2-7, with 8 bases that match TRBD2. V shed 4 bases and J 1 base; nucleotides not matched to a gene: 13. There are 17 residues in the CDR3. CDR1 and CDR2 (germline): SGHNT, YYREEE (reference sequence). DNA for the CDR3: TGTGCCAGCAGCCCCAGCGGGAGACCAATAACGTCCTACGAGCAGTACTTC. Translating it yields CASSPSGRPITSYEQYF.

The sample holds one count of this clone. V is TRBV6-5 and J is TRBJ2-7; TRBD2 aligns across 9 bases. The V segment lost 0 bases and the J segment 4 bases; nucleotides outside the gene matches: 4. The CDR3 has 15 amino acids. Germline V lookup: CDR1 MNHEY, CDR2 SVGAGI. The CDR3, as DNA: TGTGCCAGCAGTTACTCATCTAGCGGGGTATACGAGCAGTACTTC. Amino acids: CASSYSSSGVYEQYF.

The chain uses TRBV7-2 and TRBJ1-2, with D unclear. Germline assignment: CDR1 SGHTA and CDR2 FQGNSA. Trimming removed 4 bases at V and 6 bases at J, with 12 bases between. CDR3 length: 13 residues. CDR3 loop: CASSSPPDNGYTF. For the CDR3, the DNA is TGTGCCAGCAGCTCCCCCCCAGATAATGGCTACACCTTC. Full variable domain (remainder filled in from reference TRBV7-2 and TRBJ1-2): GAGVSQSPSNKVTEKGKDVELRCDPISGHTALYWYRQSLGQGLEFLIYFQGNSAPDKSGLPSDRFSAERTGGSVSTLTIQRTQQEDSAVYLCASSSPPDNGYTFGSGTRLTVV.

The rearrangement links TRBV28 to TRBJ2-7; 9 bases match TRBD1. This CDR3 comprises 11 residues. The germline CDR1 and CDR2 sequences are MDHEN and SYDVKM. The V segment lost 10 bases and the J segment 5 bases; nucleotides outside the gene matches: 3. The CDR3 is CAIGDRDEQYF. The CDR3 DNA reads as TGTGCCATCGGGGACAGGGACGAGCAGTACTTC.

This clone has a single count. J is TRBJ2-2 and V is TRBV4-1, with D perhaps TRBD1 (6 bases). Deletions cut 0 bases from V and 3 bases from J, with 11 bases between. This CDR3 comprises 16 residues. Germline loops: CDR1 MGHRA, CDR2 YSYEKL. This CDR3 reads CASSQEGQGYTGELFF. The CDR3 nucleotides read TGCGCCAGCAGCCAAGAGGGTCAGGGGTACACCGGGGAGCTGTTTTTT.

The chain has TRBV28 and TRBJ1-3, with D hard to call. V was pared by 3 bases and J by 6 bases, with 6 bases between. Germline loops: CDR1 MDHEN, CDR2 SYDVKM. The CDR3 loop spans 12 amino acids. CDR3 nucleotides: TGTGCCAGCAGTTTGGGCATAAACACCATATATTTT. Protein sequence: CASSLGINTIYF.

The chain recombines TRBV5-6 with TRBJ2-7; D perhaps matches TRBD2 (6 bases). CDR1 and CDR2 from the germline V gene are SGHDT and YYEEEE. V was shortened by 1 base and J by 1 base, with 18 bases between the two germline ends. The length of the CDR3 is 17 residues. The CDR3 nucleotides read TGTGCCAGCAGCTTGTGGGGAACGGGACTCCGTTCCTACGAGCAGTACTTC. Encoded protein: CASSLWGTGLRSYEQYF. Variable domain in full (rest from reference TRBV5-6 and TRBJ2-7): DAGVTQSPTHLIKTRGQQVTLRCSPKSGHDTVSWYQQALGQGPQFIFQYYEEEERQRGNFPDRFSGHQFPNYSSELNVNALLLGDSALYLCASSLWGTGLRSYEQYFGPGTRLTVT.

This sequence joins TRBV5-1 and TRBJ2-1; D may be TRBD2 (6 bases). CDR3 size: 16 residues. Trimming cost V 3 bases and J 2 bases, with 15 bases left between them. Per the germline V gene, CDR1 is SGHRS and CDR2 is YFSETQ. CDR3 residues: CASSSRGGAPYNEQFF. The CDR3 DNA follows: TGCGCCAGCAGCTCGCGGGGCGGGGCACCCTACAATGAGCAGTTCTTC.

The rearrangement links TRBV5-1 to TRBJ2-7, with D tentatively TRBD2 (6 bases). Germline CDR1 reads SGHRS; CDR2 reads YFSETQ. The CDR3 totals 14 residues. The ends were cut back, 5 bases at V and 2 bases at J, with 14 bases in the middle. The CDR3 DNA reads TGCGCCAGCAGACCCGGGACGGGGGCCTACGAGCAGTACTTC. The encoded protein is CASRPGTGAYEQYF.

The gene calls are TRBV6-5 and TRBJ1-1; unclear D gene. CDR1 and CDR2 from the germline V gene are MNHEY and SVGAGI. V was pared by 6 bases and J by 1 base, with 12 bases between. The CDR3 runs to 14 residues. The CDR3 sequence is CASSPTSPNTEAFF. CDR3 coding DNA: TGTGCCAGCAGCCCGACTTCTCCGAACACTGAAGCTTTCTTT.

This chain joins TRBV7-9 and TRBJ1-1, with D possibly being TRBD1 (6 bases). The CDR3 is 15 amino acids. Germline V gene sequence: CDR1 SEHNR, CDR2 FQNEAQ (reference sequence). Trimming removed 6 bases at V and 2 bases at J, with 16 bases between. In nucleotides, the CDR3 is TGTGCCAGCAGTTCAACCGGGACATTAAACACTGAAGCTTTCTTT. Amino acid sequence: CASSSTGTLNTEAFF.

This clone was found a few times. V is TRBV9 and J is TRBJ1-5; TRBD1 matches at 7 bases. V lost 0 bases and J lost 5; bases outside the gene matches: 2. CDR3 length: 14 residues. Germline lookup yields CDR1 SGDLS and CDR2 YYNGEE. The CDR3 DNA is TGTGCCAGCAGCGTAGGACAGGGCTATCAGCCCCAGCATTTT. Encoded protein: CASSVGQGYQPQHF.

V is TRBV5-4 and J is TRBJ2-5, with D perhaps TRBD1 (6 bases). The V gene's germline CDR1 is SGHNT and CDR2 YYREEE (reference sequence). V was clipped by 0 bases and J by 2 bases, with 8 bases between them. The CDR3 has 14 residues. The CDR3 here is CASSLAGTQETQYF. CDR3 bases: TGTGCCAGCAGCTTGGCGGGGACACAAGAGACCCAGTACTTC.

The chain is built from TRBV4-1 and TRBJ1-5; D is perhaps TRBD1 (5 bases). The CDR3 is made up of 19 amino acids. The V and J ends lost 2 bases and 2 bases respectively, with 22 bases between them. The germline CDR1 and CDR2 sequences are MGHRA and YSYEKL. The CDR3 protein is CASSQRLSRVGSGNQPQHF. The CDR3 DNA is TGCGCCAGCAGCCAAAGATTAAGCAGGGTAGGATCGGGCAATCAGCCCCAGCATTTT.

This clone was recorded once. The rearrangement links TRBV9 to TRBJ2-2; tentative D call: TRBD1 (5 bases). The length of the CDR3 is 13 residues. Trimming removed 3 bases at V and 4 bases at J, with 7 bases between. Germline loops: CDR1 SGDLS, CDR2 YYNGEE. Written as DNA, the CDR3 is TGTGCCAGCAGCGCTACAGGCACCGGGGAGCTGTTTTTT. Translated, it gives CASSATGTGELFF.

On this clone itself: This specimen includes other DNA sequences encoding the same CDR3. The chain combines TRBV5-1 with TRBJ2-7; 7 nucleotides line up with TRBD1. The CDR3 is made up of 14 amino acids. The germline gives CDR1 SGHRS, CDR2 YFSETQ. V was pared by 0 bases and J by 1 base, with 1 base of the junction left unmatched. CDR3 residues: CASSLGDSSYEQYF. The CDR3 DNA reads TGCGCCAGCAGCTTGGGGGACAGTTCCTACGAGCAGTACTTC.

The V gene is TRBV5-4, the J gene TRBJ2-1; 11 bases are a match to TRBD2. The junction had 3 bases not matched to a gene; V was cut back by 4 bases and J by 0 bases. Germline CDR1 reads SGHNT; CDR2 reads YYREEE (reference sequence). CDR3 length: 16 residues. CDR3 nucleotides: TGTGCCAGCAGCCGTAGCGGGGGGGCCTCCTACAATGAGCAGTTCTTC. It translates to CASSRSGGASYNEQFF. Complete variable domain (other parts from reference TRBV5-4 and TRBJ2-1): ETGVTQSPTHLIKTRGQQVTLRCSSQSGHNTVSWYQQALGQGPQFIFQYYREEENGRGNFPPRFSGLQFPNYSSELNVNALELDDSALYLCASSRSGGASYNEQFFGPGTRLTVL.

This clone was found a few times. The chain is built from TRBV28 and TRBJ2-1, with D maybe TRBD2 (5 bases). CDR1 MDHEN and CDR2 SYDVKM come from the germline V gene. The V end was cut by 6 bases, the J end by 8 bases, with 23 bases between. The CDR3 is 16 amino acids. CDR3 in amino acids: CASRRYSRMEEDEQFF. The CDR3 DNA reads TGTGCCAGCAGGCGGTATAGCCGAATGGAGGAGGATGAGCAGTTCTTC.

On this clone itself: In the same sample, other DNA sequences code for this CDR3. This chain joins TRBV11-2 and TRBJ2-7; D remains unclear. The CDR3 runs to 11 residues. V dropped 4 bases and J dropped 6 bases, with 7 bases sitting between them. Germline V CDR1 and CDR2: SGHAT, FQNNGV. The CDR3 DNA is TGTGCCAGCAGCTCCAGTTTCGAGCAGTACTTC. Residues: CASSSSFEQYF.